The entry below describes one T cell receptor (beta chain). The antigen is not known. Germline CDR1 reads SGHNT; CDR2 reads YYREEE (reference sequence). Trimming stripped 4 bases from V and 1 base from J, with 15 bases between. The CDR3 runs to 15 residues. The sample belongs to a study of cytomegalovirus exposure and HLA in healthy donors. Study-wide background: In an early release, HLA-typed donors contributed 75 million to 85 million unique TCR sequences. Whole-study findings and limits: Analysis was performed later, and it showed HLA-associated TCR beta chains to be more clonally expanded than equally common others.

PCR employed 60 Vbeta and 13 Jbeta primers. TCRdb's table, derived via immunoSEQ multiplex PCR, lists solely in-frame clones and lacks some. The sample records 200,000 to 250,000 clones, more than 60% being singletons. The TCR was taken from a woman younger than 45 in good health and CMV-seronegative. Sequenced sample: PBMCs. The V and J genes are TRBV5-4 and TRBJ2-7; no definite D call. The CDR3 loop reads CASSPRLGESYEQYF. The CDR3 nucleotides read TGTGCCAGCAGCCCTCGGTTGGGCGAGTCCTACGAGCAGTACTTC.